This TCR beta chain appears in the sequencing data of a study of OX40 agonist ivuxolimab in advanced cancers. Notes on the research overall: The costimulatory receptor OX40 (CD134) was targeted by ivuxolimab, a fully human IgG2 agonistic monoclonal antibody. Intravenous ivuxolimab was administered to patients every 2 weeks at six dose levels: 0.01, 0.1, 0.3, 1.5, 3 and 10 mg/kg. The dose-escalation cohort was almost 85% male with a mean age of approximately 60 years, ranging from about 20 to 85. Partial responses occurred in three dose-escalation patients: two with cutaneous melanoma and one with hepatocellular carcinoma. Of the 50 or so patients in dose escalation, approximately 20 had hepatocellular carcinoma, around 15 had melanoma, 9 had renal cell carcinoma and 9 had head and neck cancer. The monotherapy dose-escalation portion (N of about 50 patients) of the phase I ivuxolimab trial is reported in the paper. The point of sequencing TCRbeta in the periphery was to test whether ivuxolimab changed TCR sequence diversity and drove clonal T-cell expansion. Patients were allowed to have had prior anti-PD-1, anti-PD-L1 or anti-CTLA-4 therapy, and approximately 37% of the dose-escalation patients had been treated with checkpoint inhibitors. Study-wide conclusions, independent of this receptor: Which antigens the clonally expanded peripheral T cells were specific for was not determined. Clonal expansion of both CD4+ and CD8+ blood T cells was observed from baseline to week 6 at doses 0.1 to 3.0 mg/kg. Low levels of normalized T-cell clonal expansion were also seen in some patients who did not respond. In the 0.1-3.0 mg/kg groups, partial responders had among the lowest normalized peripheral clonal expansion, particularly in CD8+ T cells. On average, CD8+ T cells showed more expanded clones than CD4+ T cells after ivuxolimab.

Trimming removed 10 bases from V and 2 bases from J; the gene matches leave 6 bases unexplained. The CDR3 measures 14 amino acids from cysteine to phenylalanine. The only DNA kept is the CDR3, 42 bases in frame from the first base. From the germline V gene, CDR1 is MNHEY and CDR2 is SVGAGI. Genomic DNA was isolated from the sorted cells so that the TCRbeta CDR3 region could be sequenced. TCRbeta CDR3 regions were sequenced using the immunoSEQ Assay. This is the immuneACCESS table as TCRdb keeps it, with only in-frame sequences that have V and J called. A part of the clones is gone; compared with another copy, unresolved V genes explain less than half, and the rest is unexplained. The sample table records roughly 70,000 clones; around nine tenths of these occur just once. The top ten clones comprise roughly 2.4% of the sample. Patients with autoimmune disease history or receiving systemic immunosuppression were excluded from the trial. Peripheral blood for TCR sequencing was drawn from every dose cohort at baseline, at cycle 4 day 1 and at cycle 7 day 1. Samples were obtained from an open-label, multicenter, first-in-human phase I dose-escalation trial of ivuxolimab. The trial enrolled adults with locally advanced or metastatic head and neck squamous cell, hepatocellular, melanoma or renal cell carcinoma. Before TCR sequencing, CD4+ and CD8+ T cells were separately sorted from peripheral blood.

As to this clone: Its antigen remains undetermined. Base qualities are not at hand, and no much larger clone is one base apart.

Source: CD4+ or CD8+ T cells sorted from blood, taken in a trial of the OX40 agonist ivuxolimab. The receptor comes from an adult with an advanced solid tumor such as melanoma, head and neck, liver or kidney cancer. The chain couples TRBV6-5 to TRBJ2-3; a stretch of 10 junction bases matches TRBD2. The DNA sequence is as follows: TGTGCCACCCGACTAGCGGGTCTCACAGATACGCAGTATTTT. This encodes CATRLAGLTDTQYF.